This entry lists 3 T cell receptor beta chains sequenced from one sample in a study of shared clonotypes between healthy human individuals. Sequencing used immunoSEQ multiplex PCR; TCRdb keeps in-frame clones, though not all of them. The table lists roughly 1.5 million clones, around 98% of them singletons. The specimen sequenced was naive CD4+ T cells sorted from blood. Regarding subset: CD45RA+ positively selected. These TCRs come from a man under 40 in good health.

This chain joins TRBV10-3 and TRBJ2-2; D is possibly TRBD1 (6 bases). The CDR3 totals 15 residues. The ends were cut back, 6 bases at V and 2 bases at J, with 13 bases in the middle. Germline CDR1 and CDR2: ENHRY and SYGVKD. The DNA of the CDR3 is TGTGCCATCAGCCCTCTAGGGGGTAACACCGGGGAGCTGTTTTTT. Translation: CAISPLGGNTGELFF.

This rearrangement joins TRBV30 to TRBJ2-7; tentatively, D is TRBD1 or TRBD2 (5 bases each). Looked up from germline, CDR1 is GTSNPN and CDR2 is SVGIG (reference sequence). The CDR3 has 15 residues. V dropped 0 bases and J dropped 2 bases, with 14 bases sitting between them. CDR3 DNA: TGTGCCTGGAGTGTCAGAGGGGTCAGCACCTACGAGCAGTACTTC. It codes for CAWSVRGVSTYEQYF.

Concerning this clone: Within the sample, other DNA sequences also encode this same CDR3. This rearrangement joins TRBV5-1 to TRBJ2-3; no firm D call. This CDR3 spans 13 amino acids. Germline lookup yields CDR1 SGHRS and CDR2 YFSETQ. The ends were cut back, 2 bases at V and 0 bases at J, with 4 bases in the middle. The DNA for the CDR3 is TGCGCCAGCAGCTTTCCTAGCACAGATACGCAGTATTTT. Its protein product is CASSFPSTDTQYF.